This TCR beta chain was captured by sequencing in a study of blood T cells in healthy people across ages. Study conclusions and caveats: Naive T cell percentage showed a strong correlation with TCR beta diversity.

Using a J-beta primer mix together with a sample-barcoded 5' primer, a second PCR was run for about 7 to 12 cycles. MiXCR was run by TCRdb on the 5' RACE reads, yielding one entry per CDR3 protein. The sample lists over 1.5 million distinct CDR3 sequences; around 48% were seen once. The CDR3 is 13 residues long. Germline trimming cut 1 base from V and 6 bases from J; bases unmatched to any gene: 0. Germline V gives CDR1 LGHNA, CDR2 YNFKEQ. This clonotype was seen a handful of times. Its matching antigen is unknown. The sequence was collected from a woman in her forties in good health. This sequence joins TRBV4-2 and TRBJ2-4; 7 bases align to TRBD1. The material sequenced was blood. This chain's CDR3 is CASSQGQGNIQYF. Written as DNA, the CDR3 is TGTGCCAGCAGCCAAGGACAGGGAAACATTCAGTACTTC.